This T cell receptor beta chain was captured by sequencing in a study of regulatory T cells in long-lasting Graves disease. Concerning this clonotype: What it binds is not known.

Study-level results: Researchers reported studying only peripheral blood, not thyroid tissue. TRBV28 was favored in persistent disease, as were TRBJ1-2 and TRBJ2-5. Patients with persistent Graves' had lower TCR diversity than newly diagnosed patients. Public clonotype sharing was higher in persistent than newly diagnosed patients.

RNA extracted from PBMCs served as the sequencing template. TCRdb re-derived calls from the reads in MiXCR, one entry per CDR3 protein. The data hold around 1,500 distinct CDR3 sequences, with around four fifths observed a single time. CDR1 is SGHRS, CDR2 YFSETQ, per germline. V was trimmed by 7 bases and J by 0 bases, leaving 28 bases between them. The CDR3 length is 19 residues. Specimen: peripheral blood mononuclear cells (PBMCs), collected with antithyroid drug treatment, in newly diagnosed or persistent Graves disease (not recorded which). This chain uses TRBV5-1 with TRBJ1-1; perhaps TRBD1 as D (6 bases). The receptor was derived from a woman between 18 and 29 years old with Graves disease. CDR3 coding DNA: TGCGCCAGCGGACAGATCTGGGCCGGGAAGGCCGGGATGAACACTGAAGCTTTCTTT. Encoded protein: CASGQIWAGKAGMNTEAFF.